What follows is one TCR beta chain and its context. This clone has a handful of counts. It lacks a known antigen. The record has no base qualities; no much larger clone is one base away. The trial excluded patients who had a history of autoimmune disease or who were on systemic immunosuppression. In every dose cohort, peripheral blood was drawn for TCR sequencing at baseline, cycle 4 day 1, and cycle 7 day 1. The samples were taken from a phase I, first-in-human, multicenter, open-label dose-escalation trial of ivuxolimab. Adults with locally advanced or metastatic melanoma, renal cell carcinoma, hepatocellular carcinoma or head and neck squamous cell carcinoma were enrolled in the trial. Before TCR sequencing, CD4+ T cells and CD8+ T cells from peripheral blood were sorted into separate populations. The record originates from a study of OX40 agonist ivuxolimab in advanced cancers. Broadly, across the study: Ivuxolimab, which targeted the costimulatory receptor OX40 (CD134), was an agonistic, fully human IgG2 monoclonal antibody. Patients were allowed to have had prior anti-PD-1, anti-PD-L1 or anti-CTLA-4 therapy, and 30% to 40% of the dose-escalation patients had been treated with checkpoint inhibitors. Partial responses occurred in three dose-escalation patients, of whom one had hepatocellular carcinoma and two had cutaneous melanoma. Of the approximately 54 patients in dose escalation, 19 had hepatocellular carcinoma, about 15 had melanoma, 9 had renal cell carcinoma and 9 had head and neck cancer. In the dose-escalation cohort, around four fifths of patients were male, and the mean age was 60 years with a range of roughly 20 to 79. The paper covers the monotherapy dose-escalation part of the phase I ivuxolimab trial, which included N ≈ 54 patients. Intravenous ivuxolimab was administered to patients every 2 weeks at six dose levels: 0.01, 0.1, 0.3, 1.5, 3 and 10 mg/kg. The purpose of peripheral TCRbeta sequencing was to test whether ivuxolimab changed TCR sequence diversity and led to clonal T-cell expansion. Overall results and qualifications from the work: At doses from 0.1 to 3.0 mg/kg, clonal expansion was seen in both CD4+ and CD8+ blood T cells between baseline and week 6. After ivuxolimab, more expanded clones were found on average in CD8+ T cells than in CD4+ T cells. The antigen specificity of the peripheral T cells that underwent clonal expansion was not determined. Low levels of normalized T-cell clonal expansion were also shown by some nonresponding patients. In the 0.1-3.0 mg/kg groups, partial responders had among the lowest normalized peripheral clonal expansion, particularly in CD8+ T cells.

Genomic DNA was isolated from the sorted cells so that the TCRbeta CDR3 region could be sequenced. The immunoSEQ Assay was used to sequence the TCRbeta CDR3 regions. In TCRdb, the immuneACCESS table is reduced to in-frame sequences with V and J assigned. These tables do not hold every clone; where another copy was compared, an unresolved V gene accounts for under half, and the others remain unexplained. The sample yields some 9,200 clones; around 90% were counted once. Jointly, the top ten make up about 13% of the sample. V is trimmed back by 3 bases and J by 3 bases, and the junction contains 5 bases that no gene match accounts for. The CDR3 runs 15 amino acids, cysteine and phenylalanine included. Only the CDR3 portion is preserved as DNA: 45 bases, with reading frame beginning at the first base. Looking up the germline V gene yields CDR1 SGHRS and CDR2 YFSETQ.

The sequence derives from an adult with an advanced solid tumor such as melanoma, head and neck, liver or kidney cancer. The chain uses TRBV5-1 and TRBJ2-5, with 10 bases matching TRBD2. The source material was CD4+ or CD8+ T cells sorted from blood, sampled in a trial of the OX40 agonist ivuxolimab. The DNA reads TGCGCCAGCAGCTCACTAGCGGGGTTTGAAGAGACCCAGTACTTC. It translates to CASSSLAGFEETQYF.